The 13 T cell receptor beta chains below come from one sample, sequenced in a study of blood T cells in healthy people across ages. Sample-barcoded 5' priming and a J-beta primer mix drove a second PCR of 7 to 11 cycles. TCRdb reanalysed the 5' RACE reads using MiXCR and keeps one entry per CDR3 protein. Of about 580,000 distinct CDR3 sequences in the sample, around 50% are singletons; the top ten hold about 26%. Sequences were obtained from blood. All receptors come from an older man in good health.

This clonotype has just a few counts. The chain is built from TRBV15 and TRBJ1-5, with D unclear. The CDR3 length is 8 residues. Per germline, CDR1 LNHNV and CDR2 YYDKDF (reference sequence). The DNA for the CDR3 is TGTAGCAATCAGCCCCAGCATTTT. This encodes CSNQPQHF.

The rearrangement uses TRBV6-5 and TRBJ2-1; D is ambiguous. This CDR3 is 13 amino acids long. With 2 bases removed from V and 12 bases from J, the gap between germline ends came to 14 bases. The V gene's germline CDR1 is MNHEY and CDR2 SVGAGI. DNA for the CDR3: TGTGCCAGCAGTTACGATCTCACGGGTGTGCAGTTCTTC. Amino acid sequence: CASSYDLTGVQFF.

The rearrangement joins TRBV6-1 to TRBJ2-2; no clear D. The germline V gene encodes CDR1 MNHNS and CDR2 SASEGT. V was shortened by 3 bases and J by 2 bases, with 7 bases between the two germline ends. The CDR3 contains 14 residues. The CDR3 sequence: CASSDHRNTGELFF. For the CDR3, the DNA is TGTGCCAGCAGTGATCACCGAAACACCGGGGAGCTGTTTTTT.

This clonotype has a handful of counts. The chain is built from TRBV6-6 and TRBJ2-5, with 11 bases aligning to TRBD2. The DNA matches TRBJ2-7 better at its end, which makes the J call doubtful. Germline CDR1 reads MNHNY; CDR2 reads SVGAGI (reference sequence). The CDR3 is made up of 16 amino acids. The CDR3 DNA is TGTGCCAGCAGTTACTCCGGGACTAGCGGATCCCACGAGCAGTACTTC. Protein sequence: CASSYSGTSGSHEQYF.

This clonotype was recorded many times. The CDR3 reads CASSYSREKLFF. The CDR3 coding sequence is TGTGCCAGCAGTTACTCGAGGGAAAAACTGTTTTTT. V gene TRBV6-6 combines with J gene TRBJ1-4; D call uncertain. V was trimmed by 0 bases and J by 8 bases, leaving 4 bases between them. Germline V gene data show CDR1 as MNHNY and CDR2 as SVGAGI (reference sequence). The CDR3 consists of 12 residues.

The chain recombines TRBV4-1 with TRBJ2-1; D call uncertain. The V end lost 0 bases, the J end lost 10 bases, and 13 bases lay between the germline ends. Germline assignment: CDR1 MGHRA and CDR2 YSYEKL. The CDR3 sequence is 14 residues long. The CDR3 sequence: CASSQEKKAPEQFF. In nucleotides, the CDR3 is TGCGCCAGCAGCCAAGAAAAGAAGGCCCCGGAGCAGTTCTTC.

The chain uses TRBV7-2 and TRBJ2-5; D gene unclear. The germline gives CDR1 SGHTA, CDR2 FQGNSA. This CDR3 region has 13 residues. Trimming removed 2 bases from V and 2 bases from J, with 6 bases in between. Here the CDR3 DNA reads TGTGCCAGCAGCTTACTTCTGCAAGAGACCCAGTACTTC. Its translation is CASSLLLQETQYF.

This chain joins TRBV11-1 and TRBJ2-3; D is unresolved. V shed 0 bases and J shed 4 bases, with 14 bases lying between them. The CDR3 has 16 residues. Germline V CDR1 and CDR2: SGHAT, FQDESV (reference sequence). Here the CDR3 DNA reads TGTGCCAGCAGCTTAGCTGTACTGGGATTTCCAGATACGCAGTATTTT. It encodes CASSLAVLGFPDTQYF.

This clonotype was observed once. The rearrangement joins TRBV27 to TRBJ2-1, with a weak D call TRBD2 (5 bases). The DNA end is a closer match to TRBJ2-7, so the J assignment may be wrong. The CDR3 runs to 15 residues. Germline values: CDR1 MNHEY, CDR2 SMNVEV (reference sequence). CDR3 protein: CASSSERSSYNEQYF. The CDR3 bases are TGTGCCAGCAGTTCCGAGCGGAGCTCCTACAATGAGCAGTACTTC.

CDR3 sequence (DNA): TGCGCCAGCAGCCGAGACAGGGGGCTCGGTGGAAACACCATATATTTT. It translates to CASSRDRGLGGNTIYF. The chain uses TRBV4-3 and TRBJ1-3; 10 bases line up with TRBD1. Germline V gene lookup returns CDR1 LGHNA and CDR2 YSLEER. V lost 4 bases and J lost 3; bases outside the gene matches: 6. This CDR3 spans 16 amino acids.

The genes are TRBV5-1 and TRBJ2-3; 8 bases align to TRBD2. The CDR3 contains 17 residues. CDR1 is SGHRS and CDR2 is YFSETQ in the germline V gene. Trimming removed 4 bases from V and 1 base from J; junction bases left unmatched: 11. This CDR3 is CASSLGLAVVGTDTQYF. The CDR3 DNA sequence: TGCGCCAGCAGCCTCGGACTAGCTGTTGTTGGCACAGATACGCAGTATTTT. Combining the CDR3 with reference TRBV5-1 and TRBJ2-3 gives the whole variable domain KAGVTQTPRYLIKTRGQQVTLSCSPISGHRSVSWYQQTPGQGLQFLFEYFSETQRNKGNFPGRFSGRQFSNSRSEMNVSTLELGDSALYLCASSLGLAVVGTDTQYFGPGTRLTVL.

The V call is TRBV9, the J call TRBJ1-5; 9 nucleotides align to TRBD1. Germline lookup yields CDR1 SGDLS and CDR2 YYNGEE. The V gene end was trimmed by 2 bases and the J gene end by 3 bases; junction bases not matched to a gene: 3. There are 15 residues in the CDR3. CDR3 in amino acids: CASSVGQGDNQPQHF. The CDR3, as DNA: TGTGCCAGCAGCGTGGGACAGGGCGACAATCAGCCCCAGCATTTT.

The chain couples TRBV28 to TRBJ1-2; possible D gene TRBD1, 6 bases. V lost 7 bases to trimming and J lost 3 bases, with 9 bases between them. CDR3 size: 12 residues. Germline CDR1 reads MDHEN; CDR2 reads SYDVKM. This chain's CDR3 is CASTAGDYGYTF. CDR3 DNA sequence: TGTGCCAGCACCGCAGGGGACTATGGCTACACCTTC.